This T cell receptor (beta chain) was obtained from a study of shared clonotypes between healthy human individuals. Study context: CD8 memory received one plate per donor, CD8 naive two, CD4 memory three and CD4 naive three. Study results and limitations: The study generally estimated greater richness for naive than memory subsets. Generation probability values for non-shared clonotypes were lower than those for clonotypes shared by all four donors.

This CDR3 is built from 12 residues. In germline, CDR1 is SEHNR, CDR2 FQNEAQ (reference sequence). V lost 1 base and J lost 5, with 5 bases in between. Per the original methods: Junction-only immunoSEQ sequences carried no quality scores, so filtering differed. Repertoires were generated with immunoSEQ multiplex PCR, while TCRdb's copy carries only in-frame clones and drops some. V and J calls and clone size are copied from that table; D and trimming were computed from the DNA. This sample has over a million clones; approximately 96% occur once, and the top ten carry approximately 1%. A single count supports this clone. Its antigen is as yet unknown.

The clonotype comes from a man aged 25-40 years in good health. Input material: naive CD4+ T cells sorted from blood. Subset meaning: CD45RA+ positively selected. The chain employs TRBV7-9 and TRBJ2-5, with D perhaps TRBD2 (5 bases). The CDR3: CASSLGEETQYF. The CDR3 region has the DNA TGTGCCAGCAGCTTAGGGGAGGAGACCCAGTACTTC.